This record concerns one T cell receptor beta chain sequence. The data originate from a study of blood T cell repertoires in COVID-19. Assay used: immunoSEQ multiplex PCR; TCRdb lists only in-frame clones, some missing. Among about 51,000 clones listed, 86% were seen once. The CDR3 is made up of 16 amino acids. CDR1 SGHDT and CDR2 YYEEEE come from the germline V gene. The V and J ends lost 4 bases and 7 bases, in that order; junction bases with no gene match: 13. The sequenced sample was peripheral blood. The clonotype was recovered from a man aged 55 to 70 with acute or convalescent COVID-19. The rearrangement links TRBV5-6 to TRBJ2-4; TRBD1 matches 8 bases. Written as DNA, the CDR3 is TGTGCCAGCAGCCTTCGAGATAGGACAGGGTGGAACATTCAGTACTTC. This encodes CASSLRDRTGWNIQYF.